The source of this T cell receptor (beta chain) is a study of T cell repertoires in cytomegalovirus infection. For the study at large: HLA-C-restricted CMV epitopes, recently identified, and well-studied HLA-B-restricted ones were used by the study. Indicated by public TCR beta signatures were CMV infection and matching HLA type.

The CDR3 covers 13 residues. CDR1 SGHRS and CDR2 YFSETQ come from the germline V gene. The trim removed 6 bases at V and 1 base at J, leaving 4 bases unmatched. From the reads, TCRdb called clonotypes with MiXCR, one entry per CDR3 protein. There are approximately 83,000 distinct CDR3 sequences in the sample; 20% to 30% occur only once, and 50% lies in the top ten. Study-level results: CMV-specific TCR beta clonotypes restricted by HLA-C were the ones dominating the ex vivo response.

Comments on this clonotype: Its antigen is as yet unknown.

This receptor was identified in a human donor in good health (CMV status not recorded). Some clones in this sample may be carry-over from other donors' samples. Sequencing used CD8+ T cells from cultured PBMCs, obtained from culture after CMV antigen stimulation. The chain couples TRBV5-1 to TRBJ2-7, with 7 bases lining up with TRBD1. CDR3 sequence reads: CASTKTGSYEQYF. In DNA, the CDR3 is TGCGCCAGCACCAAGACAGGGTCCTACGAGCAGTACTTC.